A selection of T cell receptor beta chains follows, all from one sample in a study of Ad26.COV2.S vaccination and SARS-CoV-2 variants. Sequencing used immunoSEQ multiplex PCR; TCRdb keeps in-frame clones, though not all of them. The sample contains a few hundred thousand clones, under 90% of which appear only once. The specimen comprised peripheral blood, sampled in a trial of Ad26.COV2.S vaccine versus placebo. The receptor source for this set is a person aged 18 to 65 who received the Ad26.COV2.S COVID-19 vaccine or a placebo. The CDR3 runs from the conserved cysteine through the conserved F or W. D genes are given only for firm matches. Clone sizes are given selectively: once, few, many, or a class where the clone is expanded.

D: TRBD1; V: TRBV9; J: TRBJ2-7; size: NA; DNA: TGTGCCAGCAGCGTAGCAGGGACAGGGCTCTACGAGCAGTACTTC; CDR3: CASSVAGTGLYEQYF
D: NA; V: TRBV5-1; J: TRBJ2-7; size: NA; DNA: TGCGCCAGCAGCGCAGGGGGGGCCATGGGGAACGAGCAGTACTTC; CDR3: CASSAGGAMGNEQYF
D: NA; V: TRBV6-1; J: TRBJ1-1; size: NA; DNA: TGTGCCAGCAGTCCGTCTCTGAACACTGAAGCTTTCTTT; CDR3: CASSPSLNTEAFF
D: NA; V: TRBV7-6; J: TRBJ2-1; size: once; DNA: TGTGCCAGCAGCGTGACAGCATTCTCCTACAATGAGCAGTTCTTC; CDR3: CASSVTAFSYNEQFF
D: NA; V: TRBV19; J: TRBJ2-2; size: NA; DNA: TGTGCCAGTAGTATAGTTCCTGGTGTCGGGGAGCTGTTTTTT; CDR3: CASSIVPGVGELFF
D: TRBD1; V: TRBV5-1; J: TRBJ1-4; size: NA; DNA: TGCGCCAGCAGCCGGGACAGCGGGTCAACTAATGAAAAACTGTTTTTT; CDR3: CASSRDSGSTNEKLFF
D: TRBD1; V: TRBV2; J: TRBJ1-1; size: few; DNA: TGTGCCACCGACAGGGGGGGTACTGAAGCTTTCTTT; CDR3: CATDRGGTEAFF
D: TRBD2; V: TRBV7-2; J: TRBJ2-7; size: NA; DNA: TGTGCCAGCAGCCCGACTAGCGGGGCGTGGAGAGAGCAGTACTTC; CDR3: CASSPTSGAWREQYF
D: TRBD2; V: TRBV4-3; J: TRBJ2-2; size: NA; DNA: TGCGCCAGCAGCCCTCGGACTAGCGGGGGGCTTTACACCGGGGAGCTGTTTTTT; CDR3: CASSPRTSGGLYTGELFF
D: TRBD2; V: TRBV10-3; J: TRBJ2-1; size: NA; DNA: TGTGCCATCAGTGAGTCGGGGGTAGCGGGGGGTCCTTCCTACAATGAGCAGTTCTTC; CDR3: CAISESGVAGGPSYNEQFF